Listed below are T cell receptor beta chains from one sample, sequenced in a study of shared clonotypes between healthy human individuals. TCRdb's copy holds only in-frame clones and misses some; the assay was immunoSEQ multiplex PCR. The sample includes around 2.1 million clones, 95% of them seen just once. The sequencing input was naive CD4+ T cells sorted from blood. The receptor source for this set is a man younger than 30 in good health. CDR3s include the opening cysteine and the closing phenylalanine or tryptophan. D genes are given only for firm matches. The size of a clone is reported for some rows only, either as once, few or many, or as a class for expanded clones.

size: NA
D: NA
J: TRBJ1-6
V: TRBV5-4
CDR3: CASSLAVSPNNSPLHF
DNA: TGTGCCAGCAGCTTGGCGGTCAGCCCCAATAATTCACCCCTCCACTTT

size: NA
D: NA
J: TRBJ1-5
V: TRBV19
CDR3: CASSEMGQGNQPQHF
DNA: TGTGCCAGTAGCGAAATGGGTCAGGGCAATCAGCCCCAGCATTTT

size: NA
D: TRBD2
J: TRBJ2-1
V: TRBV10-3
CDR3: CAIKGLDNEQFF
DNA: TGTGCCATCAAAGGACTAGACAATGAGCAGTTCTTC

size: NA
D: NA
J: TRBJ1-6
V: TRBV5-5
CDR3: CASSPQVLGSGTYNSPLHF
DNA: TGTGCCAGCAGCCCCCAGGTTCTGGGGAGTGGCACCTATAATTCACCCCTCCACTTT

size: NA
D: TRBD1
J: TRBJ1-1
V: TRBV7-9
CDR3: CASSKQQGAYTEAFF
DNA: TGTGCCAGCAGCAAACAACAGGGGGCGTACACTGAAGCTTTCTTT

size: few
D: NA
J: TRBJ1-2
V: TRBV11-2
CDR3: CASSLAGGYGYTF
DNA: TGTGCCAGCAGCTTGGCCGGGGGCTATGGCTACACCTTC

size: NA
D: NA
J: TRBJ1-2
V: TRBV6-5
CDR3: CASSRAGTVVSGYTF
DNA: TGTGCCAGCAGTCGGGCCGGGACGGTGGTAAGCGGCTACACCTTC

size: NA
D: TRBD1
J: TRBJ1-1
V: TRBV5-1
CDR3: CASSASGQRTEAFF
DNA: TGCGCCAGCAGCGCCTCGGGACAGCGCACTGAAGCTTTCTTT

size: NA
D: TRBD1
J: TRBJ1-1
V: TRBV6-6
CDR3: CASSYGTGGPAFF
DNA: TGTGCCAGCAGTTACGGGACAGGGGGCCCGGCTTTCTTT

size: NA
D: TRBD2
J: TRBJ2-1
V: TRBV7-2
CDR3: CASSFAGGPGNEQFF
DNA: TGTGCCAGCAGCTTTGCGGGAGGGCCCGGGAATGAGCAGTTCTTC

size: NA
D: NA
J: TRBJ1-3
V: TRBV10-3
CDR3: CAISESVQFGNTIYF
DNA: TGTGCCATCAGTGAGTCGGTCCAATTCGGAAACACCATATATTTT

size: NA
D: TRBD1
J: TRBJ1-1
V: TRBV5-6
CDR3: CASSLDDRDTEAFF
DNA: TGTGCCAGCAGCCTAGATGACAGGGACACTGAAGCTTTCTTT

size: NA
D: TRBD1
J: TRBJ1-1
V: TRBV7-2
CDR3: CASSLGLNRGRRNTEAFF
DNA: TGTGCCAGCAGCTTGGGACTAAACAGGGGACGGAGAAACACTGAAGCTTTCTTT

size: NA
D: NA
J: TRBJ1-2
V: TRBV6-1
CDR3: CASSGGGYGYTF
DNA: TGTGCCAGCAGTGGGGGTGGCTATGGCTACACCTTC

size: NA
D: TRBD1
J: TRBJ1-3
V: TRBV2
CDR3: CARPGQGGSGNTIYF
DNA: TGTGCCAGGCCGGGGCAGGGGGGATCTGGAAACACCATATATTTT

size: NA
D: NA
J: TRBJ2-2
V: TRBV28
CDR3: CASSFLNPQGTGELFF
DNA: TGTGCCAGCAGTTTCCTCAATCCACAGGGAACCGGGGAGCTGTTTTTT

size: NA
D: TRBD1
J: TRBJ1-6
V: TRBV10-3
CDR3: CAIRLDRADSPLHF
DNA: TGTGCCATCAGACTAGACAGGGCTGATTCACCCCTCCACTTT

size: NA
D: NA
J: TRBJ2-7
V: TRBV25-1
CDR3: CASSESYGEQYF
DNA: TGTGCCAGCAGTGAGAGCTACGGCGAGCAGTACTTC

size: NA
D: TRBD2
J: TRBJ2-3
V: TRBV5-1
CDR3: CASTLGTSEADTQYF
DNA: TGCGCCAGCACCCTCGGGACTAGCGAAGCAGATACGCAGTATTTT

size: NA
D: NA
J: TRBJ1-1
V: TRBV9
CDR3: CASSVDPGHTEAFF
DNA: TGTGCCAGCAGCGTAGATCCGGGGCACACTGAAGCTTTCTTT

size: NA
D: NA
J: TRBJ2-5
V: TRBV4-2
CDR3: CASSHLSLANEETQYF
DNA: TGTGCCAGCAGCCATCTATCCCTAGCGAATGAAGAGACCCAGTACTTC

size: NA
D: NA
J: TRBJ2-1
V: TRBV18
CDR3: CASSPQGGYNEQFF
DNA: TGTGCCAGCTCACCCCAGGGGGGATACAATGAGCAGTTCTTC

size: NA
D: NA
J: TRBJ2-7
V: TRBV7-2
CDR3: CASSRASGAYEQYF
DNA: TGTGCCAGCAGTAGAGCGAGCGGAGCCTACGAGCAGTACTTC

size: NA
D: TRBD2
J: TRBJ2-1
V: TRBV27
CDR3: CASSPWGDYSYNEQFF
DNA: TGTGCCAGCAGTCCATGGGGGGACTACTCCTACAATGAGCAGTTCTTC

size: NA
D: NA
J: TRBJ2-3
V: TRBV4-1
CDR3: CASSQGVSTDTQYF
DNA: TGCGCCAGCAGCCAGGGAGTTTCCACAGATACGCAGTATTTT

size: NA
D: NA
J: TRBJ1-1
V: TRBV10-3
CDR3: CAISEGVTEAFF
DNA: TGTGCCATCAGTGAAGGGGTAACTGAAGCTTTCTTT

size: NA
D: NA
J: TRBJ2-1
V: TRBV18
CDR3: CASSRSGQLYNEQFF
DNA: TGTGCCAGCTCTAGAAGCGGACAGCTCTACAATGAGCAGTTCTTC

size: once
D: NA
J: TRBJ1-2
V: TRBV18
CDR3: CASSANREGYGYTF
DNA: TGTGCCAGCTCTGCAAACAGGGAGGGATATGGCTACACCTTC

size: NA
D: TRBD2
J: TRBJ2-3
V: TRBV5-4
CDR3: CASSEGLAGLGQYF
DNA: TGTGCCAGCAGCGAGGGACTAGCGGGGCTGGGGCAGTATTTT

size: once
D: TRBD2
J: TRBJ2-7
V: TRBV13
CDR3: CASRLASGYEQYF
DNA: TGTGCCAGCCGCTTGGCTAGCGGCTACGAGCAGTACTTC

size: once
D: NA
J: TRBJ2-7
V: TRBV7-2
CDR3: CASSLGQGVYEQYF
DNA: TGTGCCAGCAGCTTAGGGCAGGGCGTCTACGAGCAGTACTTC

size: NA
D: NA
J: TRBJ1-2
V: TRBV10-3
CDR3: CAISDTRTLSGGYTF
DNA: TGTGCCATCAGTGATACTAGGACCCTCAGCGGTGGCTACACCTTC

size: NA
D: NA
J: TRBJ2-3
V: TRBV6-1
CDR3: CASSAGTDTQYF
DNA: TGTGCCAGCAGTGCTGGCACAGATACGCAGTATTTT

size: NA
D: TRBD1
J: TRBJ1-4
V: TRBV27
CDR3: CASTLTGGANEKLFF
DNA: TGTGCCAGCACCCTTACAGGGGGCGCTAATGAAAAACTGTTTTTT

size: few
D: NA
J: TRBJ1-1
V: TRBV10-2
CDR3: CASSPMKEAFF
DNA: TGCGCCAGCAGTCCGATGAAGGAAGCTTTCTTT

size: NA
D: NA
J: TRBJ2-3
V: TRBV4-1
CDR3: CASSQGGTSGTDTQYF
DNA: TGCGCCAGCAGCCAAGGAGGTACGAGTGGAACAGATACGCAGTATTTT

size: NA
D: TRBD2
J: TRBJ2-2
V: TRBV6-4
CDR3: CASSEVDRAGTGELFF
DNA: TGTGCCAGCAGTGAGGTTGACAGAGCGGGGACCGGGGAGCTGTTTTTT

size: NA
D: NA
J: TRBJ1-3
V: TRBV6-6
CDR3: CAIGPYPSGNTIYF
DNA: TGTGCCATCGGTCCGTATCCCTCTGGAAACACCATATATTTT

size: NA
D: NA
J: TRBJ2-2
V: TRBV19
CDR3: CASSIGAASTGELFF
DNA: TGTGCCAGTAGTATAGGGGCAGCTTCCACCGGGGAGCTGTTTTTT

size: NA
D: NA
J: TRBJ2-1
V: TRBV2
CDR3: CASSEYREPVSYNEQFF
DNA: TGTGCCAGCAGTGAATATAGGGAGCCAGTATCCTACAATGAGCAGTTCTTC

size: NA
D: NA
J: TRBJ2-2
V: TRBV7-7
CDR3: CASTPGGVGELFF
DNA: TGTGCTAGCACCCCAGGCGGGGTAGGGGAGCTGTTTTTT

size: NA
D: NA
J: TRBJ2-7
V: TRBV4-1
CDR3: CASSRGVFSSYEQYF
DNA: TGCGCCAGCAGCCGGGGCGTCTTTAGCTCCTACGAGCAGTACTTC

size: NA
D: TRBD1
J: TRBJ1-1
V: TRBV4-3
CDR3: CASSQHPRQGPNTEAFF
DNA: TGCGCCAGCAGCCAACACCCTAGACAGGGACCGAACACTGAAGCTTTCTTT

size: NA
D: NA
J: TRBJ2-5
V: TRBV6-1
CDR3: CASRLIGETQYF
DNA: TGTGCCAGCAGGTTAATTGGGGAGACCCAGTACTTC

size: NA
D: TRBD1
J: TRBJ1-5
V: TRBV19
CDR3: CAASGTGSNQPQHF
DNA: TGTGCCGCCTCCGGGACAGGGAGCAATCAGCCCCAGCATTTT

size: once
D: TRBD1
J: TRBJ2-1
V: TRBV6-6
CDR3: CASRTGTDPYNEQFF
DNA: TGTGCCAGCAGGACAGGGACGGACCCCTACAATGAGCAGTTCTTC